The 16 T cell receptor beta chains reported below all come from one sample, sequenced in a study of cytomegalovirus exposure and HLA in healthy donors. The assay was immunoSEQ multiplex PCR, and TCRdb's table has in-frame clones only and misses some. The sample consists of around 300,000 clones, 65% to 90% of them appearing once. The sample was PBMCs. The receptors originated from a woman aged 18-29 years in good health and CMV-seronegative.

The rearrangement joins TRBV7-3 to TRBJ2-7, with 8 bases fitting TRBD1. Per the germline V gene, CDR1 is SGHTA and CDR2 is FQGTGA. Trimming removed 5 bases from V and 0 bases from J; junction bases left unmatched: 9. The CDR3 runs 16 residues. CDR3 residues: CASSMNSGTGSYEQYF. The DNA of the CDR3 is TGTGCCAGCAGCATGAATTCCGGGACAGGCTCCTACGAGCAGTACTTC.

This chain connects TRBV4-1 to TRBJ2-7; 7 bases are shared with TRBD1. The length of the CDR3 is 13 residues. Per germline, CDR1 MGHRA and CDR2 YSYEKL. The junction had 3 bases not matched to a gene; V was cut back by 3 bases and J by 4 bases. The CDR3 sequence is CASSQGQLYEQYF. Written as DNA, the CDR3 is TGCGCCAGCAGCCAGGGACAGCTTTACGAGCAGTACTTC.

This chain connects TRBV7-9 to TRBJ2-7, with TRBD1 matching 7 bases. CDR1 SEHNR and CDR2 FQNEAQ come from the germline V gene (reference sequence). The CDR3 has 17 residues. V lost 5 bases to trimming and J lost 2 bases; unmatched junction nucleotides: 15. CDR3 sequence reads: CASSPHLKDRPAYEQYF. CDR3 nucleotide sequence: TGTGCCAGCAGCCCCCACCTTAAGGACAGGCCTGCCTACGAGCAGTACTTC.

The V call is TRBV6-5, the J call TRBJ2-7; 10 nucleotides match TRBD1. The V segment lost 4 bases and the J segment 4 bases; nucleotides outside the gene matches: 7. The CDR3 totals 15 residues. Per the germline V gene, CDR1 is MNHEY and CDR2 is SVGAGI. For the CDR3, the DNA is TGTGCCAGCAGTTCACCGGGACAGGGGTTGTACGAGCAGTACTTC. Protein product: CASSSPGQGLYEQYF.

The chain links TRBV12-5 to TRBJ1-2; D gene unclear. V was cut by 4 bases and J by 4 bases, with 10 bases left in between. The CDR3 is 13 residues long. Germline CDR1 is LGHNT and CDR2 is FRNRAP. This chain's CDR3 is CASGSDSPYGYTF. CDR3 DNA: TGTGCTAGTGGTTCCGATAGCCCCTATGGCTACACCTTC.

The rearrangement joins TRBV30 to TRBJ2-3; 8 positions agree with TRBD1. Germline CDR1 and CDR2: GTSNPN and SVGIG (reference sequence). V was clipped by 2 bases and J by 2 bases; unmatched bases: 3. The CDR3 has 14 residues. CDR3 amino acids: CAWSWDRSTDTQYF. The CDR3 DNA sequence: TGTGCCTGGAGTTGGGACAGGTCCACAGATACGCAGTATTTT.

The CDR3 DNA reads as TGTGCCAGTAGTATGGACAGGGGCACCAAAAACATTCAGTACTTC. Translation: CASSMDRGTKNIQYF. J is TRBJ2-4 and V is TRBV19; 9 nucleotides align to TRBD1. The V segment lost 3 bases and the J segment 2 bases; nucleotides outside the gene matches: 2. Germline V gives CDR1 LNHDA, CDR2 SQIVND (reference sequence). CDR3 size: 15 residues.

In its sample, this clone was seen once. This rearrangement joins TRBV28 to TRBJ1-4, with 8 bases matching TRBD1. This CDR3 has 16 residues. V was pared by 6 bases and J by 8 bases, with 14 bases of the junction left unmatched. Germline V lookup: CDR1 MDHEN, CDR2 SYDVKM. The CDR3 region has the DNA TGTGCCAGCAGCGTGACCTGGGACAGGACAGGAGAAAAACTGTTTTTT. This codes for CASSVTWDRTGEKLFF.

J is TRBJ2-5 and V is TRBV25-1, with 12 bases matching TRBD1. J was trimmed by 4 bases and V by 8 bases; bases with no gene match: 8. In germline, CDR1 is MGHDK, CDR2 SYGVNS. This CDR3 comprises 15 residues. Here the CDR3 reads CASRPGQGALETQYF. CDR3 DNA sequence: TGTGCCAGCCGACCGGGACAGGGGGCCTTAGAGACCCAGTACTTC.

The chain joins TRBV6-6 to TRBJ1-2; D is unresolved. CDR3 length: 13 residues. The germline V gene has CDR1 MNHNY and CDR2 SVGAGI (reference sequence). Trimming left V 2 bases short and J 3 bases short, with 7 bases between. CDR3 sequence reads: CASSYVSYYGYTF. The CDR3 DNA sequence: TGTGCCAGCAGTTACGTCAGTTACTATGGCTACACCTTC.

The V call is TRBV9, the J call TRBJ2-7, with TRBD1 identical over 9 bases. Per the germline V gene, CDR1 is SGDLS and CDR2 is YYNGEE. After removal of 3 bases from V and 7 bases from J, the junction contained 8 bases not matched to a gene. The CDR3 is made up of 14 amino acids. The CDR3 region has the DNA TGTGCCAGCAGCGCCCGACAGGGGGGATGGGAGCAGTACTTC. The encoded protein is CASSARQGGWEQYF.

The chain has TRBV28 and TRBJ1-2, with no clear D. This CDR3 is built from 16 residues. The ends were cut back, 6 bases at V and 4 bases at J, with 21 bases in the middle. The germline V gene has CDR1 MDHEN and CDR2 SYDVKM. CDR3 amino acids: CASSLGSPNSAYGYTF. The DNA of the CDR3 is TGTGCCAGCAGCCTAGGGAGCCCCAACTCCGCCTATGGCTACACCTTC.

This clone was seen a few times. The V call is TRBV9, the J call TRBJ2-3; 7 nucleotides align to TRBD2. CDR1 SGDLS and CDR2 YYNGEE come from the germline V gene. The CDR3 runs to 15 residues. The J segment lost 2 bases and the V segment lost 4 bases, leaving 7 bases of the junction unmatched. This chain's CDR3 is CASSWAGGNTDTQYF. CDR3 bases: TGTGCCAGCAGCTGGGCCGGGGGGAACACAGATACGCAGTATTTT.

V is TRBV28 and J is TRBJ1-6; TRBD1 matches 12 bases. Germline V lookup: CDR1 MDHEN, CDR2 SYDVKM. Unmatched junction bases numbered 8, after V lost 6 bases and J lost 8 bases. This CDR3 contains 16 residues. CDR3 nucleotides: TGTGCCAGCAGGGACGCCGGGACAGGGGGCGATTCACCCCTCCACTTT. Its protein product is CASRDAGTGGDSPLHF.

The chain has TRBV29-1 and TRBJ2-5, with D possibly matching TRBD2 (6 bases). The CDR3 totals 14 residues. Deletions cut 6 bases from V and 5 bases from J, with 19 bases between. Germline CDR1 is SQVTM and CDR2 is ANQGSEA. The CDR3 nucleotides are TGCAGCGTCCTCGGCAGGGAGGTGTTGGAGACCCAGTACTTC. Its protein product is CSVLGREVLETQYF.

The chain is built from TRBV30 and TRBJ1-2; D is unclear. The CDR3 length is 12 residues. V was pared by 2 bases and J by 3 bases, with 7 bases between. The germline CDR1 and CDR2 sequences are GTSNPN and SVGIG (reference sequence). In DNA form, the CDR3 reads TGTGCCTGGAGTCCAGGCTACTATGGCTACACCTTC. Its protein is CAWSPGYYGYTF. Drawing the rest from reference TRBV30 and TRBJ1-2, the complete variable domain is SQTIHQWPATLVQPVGSPLSLECTVEGTSNPNLYWYRQAAGRGLQLLFYSVGIGQISSEVPQNLSASRPQDRQFILSSKKLLLSDSGFYLCAWSPGYYGYTFGSGTRLTVV.